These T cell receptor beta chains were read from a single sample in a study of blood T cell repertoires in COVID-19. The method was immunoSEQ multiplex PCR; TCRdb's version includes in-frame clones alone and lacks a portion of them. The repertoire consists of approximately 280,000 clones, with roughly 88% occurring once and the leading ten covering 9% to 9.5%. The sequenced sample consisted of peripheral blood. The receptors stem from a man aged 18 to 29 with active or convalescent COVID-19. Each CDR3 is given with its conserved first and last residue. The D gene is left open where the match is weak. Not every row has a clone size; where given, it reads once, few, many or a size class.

cdr3_nt: TGTGCCACCCAATTCAGGGGGCGAAGAGATACGCAGTATTTT
cdr3_aa: CATQFRGRRDTQYF
v_call: TRBV6-6
clone_size: NA
cdr3_length: 14
d_call: TRBD1
j_call: TRBJ2-3

cdr3_nt: TGTGCCAGCAGTGAAGGTGGCGGGGGGCTCTACGAGCAGTACTTC
cdr3_aa: CASSEGGGGLYEQYF
v_call: TRBV6-1
clone_size: NA
cdr3_length: 15
d_call: TRBD2
j_call: TRBJ2-7

cdr3_nt: TGTGCCAGTAGTTTAACAGGGAAGTTTAGCAATCAGCCCCAGCATTTT
cdr3_aa: CASSLTGKFSNQPQHF
v_call: TRBV19
clone_size: few
cdr3_length: 16
d_call: NA
j_call: TRBJ1-5

cdr3_nt: TGTGCCAGCAGGGCGGAGGGGAACACTGAAGCTTTCTTT
cdr3_aa: CASRAEGNTEAFF
v_call: TRBV2
clone_size: NA
cdr3_length: 13
d_call: NA
j_call: TRBJ1-1

cdr3_nt: TGCAGCGTTGAAGGTCCGGACAATAGAAACACCATATATTTT
cdr3_aa: CSVEGPDNRNTIYF
v_call: TRBV29-1
clone_size: few
cdr3_length: 14
d_call: NA
j_call: TRBJ1-3

cdr3_nt: TGTGCCAGCGGGACAGGGTACGAGCAGTACTTC
cdr3_aa: CASGTGYEQYF
v_call: TRBV11-3
clone_size: NA
cdr3_length: 11
d_call: TRBD1
j_call: TRBJ2-7

cdr3_nt: TGTGCCAGCACCCGAGGACAGGGCTCTGGAAACACCATATATTTT
cdr3_aa: CASTRGQGSGNTIYF
v_call: TRBV3-1/TRBV3-2
clone_size: NA
cdr3_length: 15
d_call: TRBD1
j_call: TRBJ1-3

cdr3_nt: TGCGCCAGCAGTCTTGGCCGTCTGTCTGAAGCTTTCTTT
cdr3_aa: CASSLGRLSEAFF
v_call: TRBV10-2
clone_size: NA
cdr3_length: 13
d_call: NA
j_call: TRBJ1-1

cdr3_nt: TGTGCCAGCAGCCAAGATTGGCCCGCCACAGATACGCAGTATTTT
cdr3_aa: CASSQDWPATDTQYF
v_call: TRBV14
clone_size: NA
cdr3_length: 15
d_call: NA
j_call: TRBJ2-3

cdr3_nt: TGTGCCAGCAGTACCACGACGAGGAGTGCGGGTTCACCCCTCCACTTT
cdr3_aa: CASSTTTRSAGSPLHF
v_call: TRBV28
clone_size: NA
cdr3_length: 16
d_call: NA
j_call: TRBJ1-6

cdr3_nt: TGCAGTGCTAGTGGGGGGGGGTTTTACAATGAGCAGTTCTTC
cdr3_aa: CSASGGGFYNEQFF
v_call: TRBV20-1
clone_size: NA
cdr3_length: 14
d_call: TRBD2
j_call: TRBJ2-1

cdr3_nt: TGTGCCAGTAGAACGGAACATAGGCAGGCCCTAGGGGCCAACGTCCTGACTTTC
cdr3_aa: CASRTEHRQALGANVLTF
v_call: TRBV19
clone_size: NA
cdr3_length: 18
d_call: NA
j_call: TRBJ2-6

cdr3_nt: TGTGCCAGCAGCTTGGTTGGGCAGGGTCATGGCTACACCTTC
cdr3_aa: CASSLVGQGHGYTF
v_call: TRBV5-4
clone_size: NA
cdr3_length: 14
d_call: NA
j_call: TRBJ1-2

cdr3_nt: TGTGCCAGTACGACTAGCGGGGGGGTAGGGGAGACCCAGTACTTC
cdr3_aa: CASTTSGGVGETQYF
v_call: TRBV27
clone_size: NA
cdr3_length: 15
d_call: TRBD2
j_call: TRBJ2-5

cdr3_nt: TGTGCCAGCAGTTCGGACAGGGTCGACGAGCAGTACTTC
cdr3_aa: CASSSDRVDEQYF
v_call: TRBV6-2/TRBV6-3
clone_size: NA
cdr3_length: 13
d_call: TRBD1
j_call: TRBJ2-7

cdr3_nt: TGTGCTAGTGGTTTGGCTCTCTCCAACAAGAACACTGAAGCTTTCTTT
cdr3_aa: CASGLALSNKNTEAFF
v_call: TRBV12-5
clone_size: once
cdr3_length: 16
d_call: NA
j_call: TRBJ1-1

cdr3_nt: TGTGCCAGCAGCGTAGATGTGGCCCCCTACGAGCAGTACTTC
cdr3_aa: CASSVDVAPYEQYF
v_call: TRBV9
clone_size: NA
cdr3_length: 14
d_call: NA
j_call: TRBJ2-7

cdr3_nt: TGTGCCAGCAGTTACTGGCCCGAGCAGTACTTC
cdr3_aa: CASSYWPEQYF
v_call: TRBV6-5
clone_size: once
cdr3_length: 11
d_call: NA
j_call: TRBJ2-7

cdr3_nt: TGTGCCAGCAGTGAGTGGGGACAGATAAACTATGGCTACACCTTC
cdr3_aa: CASSEWGQINYGYTF
v_call: TRBV6-1
clone_size: NA
cdr3_length: 15
d_call: TRBD1
j_call: TRBJ1-2

cdr3_nt: TGTGCCAGCAGCGCCGGGACAGGGGGTTTCGGCACAGATACGCAGTATTTT
cdr3_aa: CASSAGTGGFGTDTQYF
v_call: TRBV9
clone_size: NA
cdr3_length: 17
d_call: TRBD1
j_call: TRBJ2-3